This TCR beta chain appears in the sequencing data of a study of CD8 T cells in ankylosing spondylitis. Study-level findings and limits: Clones that were linked to disease were CD8+ and were relatively rare in peripheral blood. Earlier reports found some motif variants in synovial fluid and blood in reactive arthritis. One TCR beta motif, made up of several highly homologous variants, appeared characteristic of ankylosing spondylitis blood.

Quantitative 5'-RACE was performed with molecular barcodes, and it yielded the TCR beta libraries. TCRdb called the 5' RACE reads again in MiXCR, with one record for every CDR3 protein. Of around 210,000 distinct CDR3 sequences detected, over 7% appear once; the ten largest clones hold 4% to 5.5%. This clonotype appeared many times. Its antigen is undetermined. J was trimmed by 1 base and V by 2 bases; bases with no gene match: 4. Looked up from germline, CDR1 is LGHDT and CDR2 is YNNKEL (reference sequence). The CDR3 loop spans 15 amino acids. The chain couples TRBV3-1 to TRBJ2-7, with TRBD2 identical over 8 bases. Sequenced sample: blood, either unsorted or a sorted T cell fraction (not recorded which). The receptor comes from a female donor with ankylosing spondylitis or in good health (not recorded which). The CDR3 region has the DNA TGTGCCAGCAGCCAACTAGCGGGTCTATCCTACGAGCAGTACTTC. It translates to CASSQLAGLSYEQYF.